Following are 32 T cell receptor beta chains from one sample sequenced in a study of cytomegalovirus exposure and HLA in healthy donors. The PCR used 60 Vbeta and 13 Jbeta primers. Profiled with immunoSEQ multiplex PCR; TCRdb holds only in-frame clones, not every one. Seen here are tens of thousands of clones, 78% observed once, and the top ten hold roughly 2.5%. Specimen: PBMCs. These TCRs come from a male donor in good health and CMV-seropositive.

The gene calls are TRBV28 and TRBJ1-1; 9 bases match TRBD1. J lost 8 bases, V lost 6 bases, and 10 bases had no gene match. Germline V gene data show CDR1 as MDHEN and CDR2 as SYDVKM. The CDR3 runs to 14 residues. This CDR3 is CASRLPGQGNEAFF. The CDR3 DNA reads as TGTGCCAGCAGACTTCCGGGACAGGGAAACGAAGCTTTCTTT.

The V and J genes are TRBV10-3 and TRBJ2-2; 9 nucleotides align to TRBD1. Trimming removed 5 bases from V and 1 base from J; junction bases left unmatched: 2. The CDR3 has 15 residues. Germline V gives CDR1 ENHRY, CDR2 SYGVKD. This CDR3 reads CAISRTGVNTGELFF. CDR3 in DNA: TGTGCCATCAGTAGGACAGGGGTGAACACCGGGGAGCTGTTTTTT.

The V gene is TRBV7-3, the J gene TRBJ1-1; no reliable D call. This CDR3 region has 13 residues. Germline-derived CDR1 and CDR2 are SGHTA and FQGTGA. V dropped 5 bases and J dropped 0 bases, with 7 bases sitting between them. CDR3 in DNA: TGTGCCAGCAGCCCCGAGATGAACACTGAAGCTTTCTTT. It translates to CASSPEMNTEAFF.

This sequence joins TRBV27 and TRBJ2-7; unclear D gene. CDR1 and CDR2 from the germline V gene are MNHEY and SMNVEV (reference sequence). V dropped 4 bases and J dropped 2 bases, with 9 bases sitting between them. The CDR3 extends over 13 amino acids. The CDR3 loop reads CASSSPPAYEQYF. In nucleotides, the CDR3 is TGTGCCAGCAGTTCCCCCCCTGCCTACGAGCAGTACTTC.

The V call is TRBV7-8, the J call TRBJ2-7, with D perhaps matching TRBD1 (5 bases). CDR3 length: 15 amino acids. V was cut by 1 base and J by 2 bases, with 12 bases left in between. Germline CDR1 is SGHVS and CDR2 is FQNEAQ. CDR3 sequence (DNA): TGTGCCAGCAGCTTAGGTCCAGGGTTGGCCTACGAGCAGTACTTC. Encoded protein: CASSLGPGLAYEQYF.

V gene TRBV28 combines with J gene TRBJ2-7; D is perhaps TRBD1 (6 bases). Germline CDR1 reads MDHEN; CDR2 reads SYDVKM. The CDR3 runs 18 residues. V lost 1 base, J lost 0 bases, and 19 bases lay in between. CDR3 sequence: CASSLFLLGTSSSYEQYF. CDR3 sequence (DNA): TGTGCCAGCAGTTTATTTCTCCTGGGGACATCGAGCTCCTACGAGCAGTACTTC.

This clone has a handful of counts. V usage is TRBV21-1 and J usage is TRBJ2-7; TRBD1, the D gene given by the table, was not confirmed from the DNA. TRBV21-1 is shown as a pseudogene. The CDR3 loop spans 12 amino acids. The CDR3 sequence is CATRTDSYEQYF. Written as DNA, the CDR3 is TGTGCCACCAGGACAGACTCCTACGAGCAGTACTTC.

This chain joins TRBV5-1 and TRBJ2-2, with D possibly matching TRBD2 (6 bases). The germline CDR1 and CDR2 sequences are SGHRS and YFSETQ. V lost 0 bases to trimming and J lost 5 bases, with 14 bases between them. This CDR3 contains 16 residues. Written as DNA, the CDR3 is TGCGCCAGCAGCTTGGTCTCGGGAGCGGCAACCGGGGAGCTGTTTTTT. Protein: CASSLVSGAATGELFF.

This rearrangement joins TRBV5-4 to TRBJ2-7; 12 bases map to TRBD1. The CDR3 is 16 amino acids. The germline CDR1 and CDR2 sequences are SGHNT and YYREEE (reference sequence). J gave up 6 bases and V 6 bases, and 13 bases lay outside the gene matches. The CDR3 coding sequence is TGTGCCAGCACTCCGGCCCGGGACAGGGGGCTGTCCGAGCAGTACTTC. Amino acids: CASTPARDRGLSEQYF.

A few counts support this clone. The V gene is TRBV7-9, the J gene TRBJ2-5, with TRBD2 matching 11 bases. CDR1 is SEHNR and CDR2 is FQNEAQ in the germline V gene (reference sequence). With 3 bases clipped from V and 5 bases from J, the junction kept 11 bases outside the gene matches. This CDR3 comprises 17 residues. The CDR3 nucleotides are TGTGCCAGCAGCTTCATGTCGGCTAGCGGGAGGTCGGAGACCCAGTACTTC. Protein sequence: CASSFMSASGRSETQYF.

The chain carries TRBV6-5 and TRBJ1-5; possibly TRBD1 for D (5 bases). The CDR3 runs to 15 residues. Germline CDR1 reads MNHEY; CDR2 reads SVGAGI. Trimming took 5 bases from V and 2 from J, leaving 13 bases between them. The CDR3 is CASSKTGGGNQPQHF. In nucleotides, the CDR3 is TGTGCCAGCAGTAAAACCGGGGGGGGCAATCAGCCCCAGCATTTT.

This sequence joins TRBV10-2 and TRBJ1-1, with D tentatively TRBD1 (6 bases). The CDR3 consists of 16 residues. CDR1 is WSHSY, CDR2 SAAADI, per germline. Trimming shortened V by 0 bases and J by 1 base, and 12 bases separated the two germline ends. The CDR3 loop reads CASSESNWDKNTEAFF. The CDR3 region has the DNA TGCGCCAGCAGTGAGTCGAATTGGGACAAGAACACTGAAGCTTTCTTT.

CDR3 bases: TGCGCCAGCAGCAAGGGACTTTCCTACGAGCAGTACTTC. This gives the protein CASSKGLSYEQYF. The rearrangement joins TRBV5-1 to TRBJ2-7, with a weak D call TRBD2 (6 bases). CDR3 length: 13 amino acids. CDR1 and CDR2 from the germline V gene are SGHRS and YFSETQ. The ends were cut back, 4 bases at V and 1 base at J, with 9 bases in the middle.

J is TRBJ1-3 and V is TRBV5-1; 7 bases fit TRBD1. V trimming: 5 bases; J trimming: 0 bases; junction bases outside the gene matches: 5. The CDR3 length is 15 residues. Germline-derived CDR1 and CDR2 are SGHRS and YFSETQ. DNA for the CDR3: TGCGCCAGCAGACCTGACAGGGACTCTGGAAACACCATATATTTT. Its translation is CASRPDRDSGNTIYF.

The J gene is TRBJ2-3, the V gene TRBV4-2, with 7 bases fitting TRBD1. This CDR3 spans 19 amino acids. V lost 3 bases to trimming and J lost 2 bases; unmatched junction nucleotides: 17. Germline-derived CDR1 and CDR2 are LGHNA and YNFKEQ. The CDR3 reads CASSQGDRWLPGPTDTQYF. The CDR3 DNA reads TGTGCCAGCAGCCAGGGGGACAGATGGTTGCCGGGACCCACAGATACGCAGTATTTT.

V usage is TRBV30 and J usage is TRBJ2-2; 9 nucleotides match TRBD2. CDR1 is GTSNPN, CDR2 SVGIG, per germline (reference sequence). Trimming removed 7 bases from V and 0 bases from J; junction bases left unmatched: 3. The CDR3 has 14 amino acids. This chain's CDR3 is CASIAGANTGELFF. The CDR3 bases are TGTGCCTCTATAGCGGGAGCGAACACCGGGGAGCTGTTTTTT.

This clone was seen only once. The J gene is TRBJ2-7, the V gene TRBV28, with TRBD1 matching over 7 bases. This CDR3 is 15 amino acids long. Germline V gene data show CDR1 as MDHEN and CDR2 as SYDVKM. The V gene end was trimmed by 6 bases and the J gene end by 3 bases; junction bases not matched to a gene: 11. The CDR3 here is CASRTPGQTDYEQYF. For the CDR3, the DNA is TGTGCCAGCAGAACCCCGGGACAGACCGACTACGAGCAGTACTTC.

This chain uses TRBV7-3 with TRBJ2-7, with 9 bases fitting TRBD2. The CDR3 runs 15 residues. After removal of 2 bases from V and 2 bases from J, the junction contained 4 bases not matched to a gene. In germline, CDR1 is SGHTA, CDR2 FQGTGA. The CDR3 loop reads CASSLHAGGAYEQYF. DNA for the CDR3: TGTGCCAGCAGCTTACACGCGGGAGGGGCCTACGAGCAGTACTTC.

The gene calls are TRBV7-9 and TRBJ1-5; perhaps TRBD1 as D (5 bases). CDR3 length equals 15 residues. V gave up 1 base and J gave up 11 bases, with 18 bases separating them. Looked up from germline, CDR1 is SEHNR and CDR2 is FQNEAQ (reference sequence). CDR3 DNA sequence: TGTGCCAGCAGCTTAGGGGGCGGTGCCCCATCAGCCCAGCATTTT. It yields the protein CASSLGGGAPSAQHF.

This chain connects TRBV28 to TRBJ2-7; tentative D call: TRBD1 (5 bases). Germline-derived CDR1 and CDR2 are MDHEN and SYDVKM. This CDR3 has 17 amino acids. Trimming removed 3 bases from V and 2 bases from J, with 20 bases in between. The CDR3 region has the DNA TGTGCCAGCAGTTTCTCTTTGGGGCTACAAATACCCTACGAGCAGTACTTC. The encoded protein is CASSFSLGLQIPYEQYF.

This rearrangement joins TRBV6-5 to TRBJ1-1; D is undetermined. V was pared by 7 bases and J by 1 base, with 7 bases between. CDR1 is MNHEY, CDR2 SVGAGI, per germline. CDR3 length: 12 residues. DNA of the CDR3: TGTGCCAGCAAAACGGGGAACACTGAAGCTTTCTTT. Protein: CASKTGNTEAFF.

The chain links TRBV5-1 to TRBJ2-7; 9 positions match TRBD1. V shed 4 bases, J shed 0 bases, and the junction held 5 bases outside the gene matches. This CDR3 has 15 residues. Germline CDR1 SGHRS, CDR2 YFSETQ. The CDR3: CASSSGQGNSYEQYF. The CDR3 nucleotides are TGCGCCAGCAGCAGCGGACAGGGGAACTCCTACGAGCAGTACTTC.

This sequence joins TRBV10-2 and TRBJ2-7, with a possible D match to TRBD2 (6 bases). The germline gives CDR1 WSHSY, CDR2 SAAADI. The CDR3 is made up of 15 amino acids. Trimming took 3 bases from V and 5 from J, leaving 17 bases between them. This CDR3 is CASSEFMGEADEQYF. The CDR3 bases are TGCGCCAGCAGTGAATTCATGGGGGAGGCGGACGAGCAGTACTTC.

The chain carries TRBV29-1 and TRBJ2-7; 8 bases fit TRBD2. CDR3 length: 13 amino acids. Looked up from germline, CDR1 is SQVTM and CDR2 is ANQGSEA. Trimming removed 4 bases from V and 7 bases from J; junction bases left unmatched: 9. The CDR3 DNA reads as TGCAGCGTTGGGAAGCGGGAGTTGGGGGAGCAGTACTTC. Translating it yields CSVGKRELGEQYF.

The DNA of the CDR3 is TGTGCCAGCAGCGTAGGGCTAGGGGGTAAGAACACTGAAGCTTTCTTT. It yields the protein CASSVGLGGKNTEAFF. This sequence joins TRBV9 and TRBJ1-1; a weak D match, TRBD1 (6 bases). V was trimmed by 0 bases and J by 1 base, leaving 13 bases between them. The CDR3 is 16 residues long. The V gene's germline CDR1 is SGDLS and CDR2 YYNGEE.

The J gene is TRBJ2-7, the V gene TRBV7-2; TRBD2 aligns across 13 bases. Germline-derived CDR1 and CDR2 are SGHTA and FQGNSA. The CDR3 extends over 15 amino acids. Trimming removed 5 bases from V and 9 bases from J; junction bases left unmatched: 10. The CDR3 here is CASSLTGTSGMGQYF. In nucleotides, the CDR3 is TGTGCCAGCAGCCTCACCGGGACTAGCGGGATGGGGCAGTACTTC.

This clone appeared a few times. CDR3 loop: CASSLTTVPGLALGEQFF. The CDR3 region has the DNA TGTGCCAGCAGTTTAACAACCGTCCCGGGACTAGCCCTTGGAGAGCAGTTCTTC. The chain carries TRBV27 and TRBJ2-1; TRBD2 aligns across 9 bases. The CDR3 is 18 residues long. Germline lookup yields CDR1 MNHEY and CDR2 SMNVEV (reference sequence). V trimming: 2 bases; J trimming: 10 bases; junction bases outside the gene matches: 18.

This chain connects TRBV4-1 to TRBJ2-1; the match to TRBD2 covers 7 bases. The CDR3 spans 16 residues. V dropped 1 base and J dropped 8; count of bases not matched to a gene: 11. Germline assignment: CDR1 MGHRA and CDR2 YSYEKL. DNA of the CDR3: TGCGCCAGCAGCCAAGTTCGAGGGAGGGCCCTCGATGAGCAGTTCTTC. This sequence encodes CASSQVRGRALDEQFF.

CDR3 in amino acids: CASNRGTAEPQHF. The CDR3 DNA follows: TGTGCCAGCAACCGCGGGACAGCAGAGCCCCAGCATTTT. The V call is TRBV2, the J call TRBJ1-5; 7 nucleotides agree with TRBD1. The CDR3 contains 13 residues. V was clipped by 7 bases and J by 8 bases; unmatched bases: 8. From germline, CDR1 is SNHLY and CDR2 FYNNEI.

This chain links TRBV7-2 with TRBJ1-4; the D gene is possibly TRBD1 (5 bases). The V end lost 0 bases, the J end lost 2 bases, and 10 bases lay between the germline ends. The length of the CDR3 is 16 residues. Germline assignment: CDR1 SGHTA and CDR2 FQGNSA. CDR3 loop: CASSLARGLTNEKLFF. For the CDR3, the DNA is TGTGCCAGCAGCTTAGCGCGGGGCTTGACTAATGAAAAACTGTTTTTT.

The chain joins TRBV2 to TRBJ2-1; D possibly corresponds to TRBD2 (7 bases). The CDR3 runs to 11 residues. Germline CDR1 is SNHLY and CDR2 is FYNNEI. Trimming removed 8 bases from V and 14 bases from J, with 16 bases in between. This CDR3 reads CASLGGRTKFF. The DNA for the CDR3 is TGTGCCAGCTTGGGGGGGCGTACAAAGTTCTTC.

The rearrangement joins TRBV6-6 to TRBJ1-4, with TRBD1 matching 8 bases. The CDR3 sequence is 15 residues long. V was clipped by 8 bases and J by 6 bases; unmatched bases: 11. Germline-derived CDR1 and CDR2 are MNHNY and SVGAGI (reference sequence). The CDR3 reads CASVAGQGLDEKLFF. DNA of the CDR3: TGTGCCAGCGTGGCTGGACAGGGATTGGATGAAAAACTGTTTTTT.